The 14 T cell receptor beta chains below were found in one sample sequenced in a study of blood T cells in healthy people across ages. Next came a second PCR, run for roughly 6 to 11 cycles, which used a sample-barcoded 5' primer along with a J-beta primer mix. One entry per CDR3 protein results from TCRdb running MiXCR on the 5' RACE reads. The sample shows around 1,500,000 distinct CDR3 sequences, approximately 42% of them seen only once. Sequences were obtained from blood. The receptors originated from a woman younger than 30 in good health.

This clonotype was seen only a few times. V gene TRBV12-3 or TRBV12-4 combines with J gene TRBJ2-1; the match to TRBD2 covers 13 bases. The CDR3 runs 19 residues. V was clipped by 6 bases and J by 0 bases; unmatched bases: 11. The CDR3 DNA follows: TGTGCCAGCAGACGTAGACTAGCGGGGGGCCCTAGCTCCTACAATGAGCAGTTCTTC. Protein product: CASRRRLAGGPSSYNEQFF.

The chain combines TRBV20-1 with TRBJ2-2; 8 bases are shared with TRBD1. J lost 2 bases, V lost 3 bases, and 5 bases had no gene match. The germline V gene encodes CDR1 DFQATT and CDR2 SNEGSKA (reference sequence). This CDR3 comprises 15 residues. CDR3 sequence (DNA): TGCAGTGCTAGGGCGACAGGGGCAAACACCGGGGAGCTGTTTTTT. Protein sequence: CSARATGANTGELFF.

This rearrangement joins TRBV20-1 to TRBJ2-4; no reliable D call. CDR3 length: 10 amino acids. Trimming pared 5 bases from V and 12 bases from J, leaving 11 bases between. CDR1 DFQATT and CDR2 SNEGSKA come from the germline V gene (reference sequence). The CDR3 here is CSALLGTQYF. In DNA form, the CDR3 reads TGCAGTGCTCTTCTAGGTACTCAGTACTTC.

This clonotype has just a few counts. V gene TRBV20-1 combines with J gene TRBJ1-2, with D unresolved. This CDR3 region has 12 residues. Germline values: CDR1 DFQATT, CDR2 SNEGSKA (reference sequence). The V end was cut by 5 bases, the J end by 5 bases, with 12 bases between. The CDR3 DNA reads as TGCAGTGCTCGTCTGAGCGGTTATGGCTACACCTTC. This codes for CSARLSGYGYTF.

This clonotype was observed a handful of times. DNA of the CDR3: TGCAGTGCACCGATAGGGAGTTACTACGAGCAGTACTTC. It yields the protein CSAPIGSYYEQYF. The V call is TRBV20-1, the J call TRBJ2-5; maybe TRBD2 (5 bases). The end of the DNA aligns better with TRBJ2-7, so the J call may be wrong. The CDR3 has 13 residues. Germline-derived CDR1 and CDR2 are DFQATT and SNEGSKA (reference sequence).

The count of this clonotype is one. The chain has TRBV6-6 and TRBJ2-3; D may be TRBD2 (6 bases). The CDR3 contains 15 residues. Trimming pared 2 bases from V and 4 bases from J, leaving 13 bases between. From germline, CDR1 is MNHNY and CDR2 SVGAGI (reference sequence). The DNA of the CDR3 is TGTGCCAGCAGTTACGCTAGGGAGGTGGCAGATACGCAGTATTTT. It encodes CASSYAREVADTQYF.

This sequence joins TRBV4-1 and TRBJ2-7, with 7 bases lining up with TRBD1. V was clipped by 5 bases and J by 8 bases; unmatched bases: 15. The CDR3 has 15 residues. Germline CDR1 is MGHRA and CDR2 is YSYEKL. This chain's CDR3 is CASSASGTATYKQYF. In DNA, the CDR3 is TGCGCCAGCAGCGCCTCTGGGACAGCTACTTACAAGCAGTACTTC.

The genes are TRBV7-6 and TRBJ2-7, with D tentatively TRBD1 (6 bases). There are 17 residues in the CDR3. V was clipped by 1 base and J by 5 bases, with 21 bases between them. Germline V gene data show CDR1 as SGHVS and CDR2 as FNYEAQ. The CDR3 sequence: CASSLDTLDSGLDEQYF. The CDR3 DNA reads TGTGCCAGCAGCTTAGACACTCTGGACAGTGGGCTCGACGAGCAGTACTTC. Full variable domain (missing parts from reference TRBV7-6 and TRBJ2-7): GAGVSQSPRYKVTKRGQDVALRCDPISGHVSLYWYRQALGQGPEFLTYFNYEAQQDKSGLPNDRFSAERPEGSISTLTIQRTEQRDSAMYRCASSLDTLDSGLDEQYFGPGTRLTVT.

This clonotype was observed a handful of times. The chain couples TRBV20-1 to TRBJ2-1; D perhaps matches TRBD2 (5 bases). CDR3 length: 13 amino acids. Trimming cost V 5 bases and J 6 bases, with 14 bases left between them. The germline V gene has CDR1 DFQATT and CDR2 SNEGSKA (reference sequence). The DNA for the CDR3 is TGCAGTGCTCGTAGGTCCGGGGTCAATGAGCAGTTCTTC. The encoded protein is CSARRSGVNEQFF.

On this clonotype: At one end the junction does not follow the germline gene, possibly because of a read error. This sequence joins TRBV20-1 and TRBJ2-1; D not certain. This CDR3 spans 16 amino acids. CDR1 DFQATT and CDR2 SNEGSKA come from the germline V gene (reference sequence). CDR3 amino acids: CSARLTRALTYNERFF. For the CDR3, the DNA is TGCAGTGCTAGGCTTACCCGGGCGCTAACGTACAATGAGCGGTTCTTC.

Turning to this clonotype: A much larger clone differs from this one at a single base, so this may be a read error. The chain employs TRBV29-1 and TRBJ2-5; D is perhaps TRBD1 (6 bases). Between the trimmed V and J ends, which lost 6 bases and 11 bases, there was a span of 25 bases. Looked up from germline, CDR1 is SQVTM and CDR2 is ANQGSEA. CDR3 length equals 14 residues. The CDR3, as DNA: TGCAGCGTCAAGACAGGTATCGGCAAGTTGAGTCAGTACTTC. Protein: CSVKTGIGKLSQYF.

This chain connects TRBV12-5 to TRBJ2-1; 13 positions match TRBD2. CDR3 length equals 16 residues. CDR1 is LGHNT, CDR2 FRNRAP, per germline. V shed 6 bases and J 5 bases; nucleotides not matched to a gene: 7. The CDR3: CASGRIGTSGDNEQFF. The DNA of the CDR3 is TGTGCTAGTGGCCGAATAGGGACTAGCGGGGACAATGAGCAGTTCTTC.

The rearrangement joins TRBV7-3 to TRBJ2-1; 9 nucleotides align to TRBD1. Germline assignment: CDR1 SGHTA and CDR2 FQGTGA. This CDR3 region has 16 residues. V trimming: 6 bases; J trimming: 2 bases; junction bases outside the gene matches: 8. The CDR3 DNA reads TGTGCCAGCAGTTTCACAGGGGGCCCCACCTACAATGAGCAGTTCTTC. It specifies CASSFTGGPTYNEQFF.

This clonotype was seen only a few times. The chain combines TRBV6-2 or TRBV6-3 with TRBJ2-1; D call uncertain. Trimming took off 2 bases at V and 5 bases at J, with 4 bases between the two ends. This CDR3 contains 12 residues. Germline V gene sequence: CDR1 MNHEY, CDR2 SVGEGT. CDR3 sequence (DNA): TGTGCCAGCAGTTACGACCACAATGAGCAGTTCTTC. Translation: CASSYDHNEQFF.